This T cell receptor beta chain was documented in a study of blood T cell repertoires in COVID-19. At the level of the study: Collection of acute and convalescent COVID-19 samples took place in the United States, Italy and Spain. PBMCs, B-cell-depleted T cells, or T cells provided the cDNA or gDNA that made up the material.

Germline values: CDR1 SGHRS, CDR2 YFSETQ. V was shortened by 0 bases and J by 0 bases, with 13 bases between the two germline ends. This CDR3 has 17 residues. Original data processing: Amplified reference gene primers provided the basis for estimating nucleated cell counts. Method: immunoSEQ multiplex PCR; TCRdb's copy keeps in-frame clones and lacks some. V and J calls and clone size follow that table, whereas D and trimming were derived from the DNA. The sample carries fewer than 200,000 clones, nearly 90% recorded once. This receptor was identified in a man aged 55 to 70 with active or convalescent COVID-19. The chain combines TRBV5-1 with TRBJ1-3, with D unclear. Sequences were obtained from peripheral blood. The CDR3 protein is CASSLGSSLISGNTIYF. Here the CDR3 DNA reads TGCGCCAGCAGCTTGGGTTCGAGTTTAATCTCTGGAAACACCATATATTTT. The full variable domain, completed using reference TRBV5-1 and TRBJ1-3, is KAGVTQTPRYLIKTRGQQVTLSCSPISGHRSVSWYQQTPGQGLQFLFEYFSETQRNKGNFPGRFSGRQFSNSRSEMNVSTLELGDSALYLCASSLGSSLISGNTIYFGEGSWLTVV.